This paragraph reports one T cell receptor beta chain. The data are from a study of blood T cell repertoires in COVID-19. Study summary: COVID-19 samples, acute and convalescent, were from the United States, Italy and Spain. In each case, the material was cDNA or gDNA derived from T cells, B-cell-depleted T cells, or PBMCs.

V was pared by 6 bases and J by 7 bases, with 7 bases of the junction left unmatched. Germline CDR1 is SGDLS and CDR2 is YYNGEE. The CDR3 has 15 amino acids. Produced via immunoSEQ multiplex PCR; TCRdb's table is partial and in-frame only. This table has about 170,000 clones, around 82% appearing once. The receptor's source is a woman older than 75 with active or convalescent COVID-19. The sequencing input was peripheral blood. The chain couples TRBV9 to TRBJ1-6; TRBD1 aligns across 10 bases. The chain's CDR3 is CASTGTGDWNSPLHF. CDR3 DNA sequence: TGTGCCAGCACTGGGACAGGGGATTGGAATTCACCCCTCCACTTT. The whole variable domain, remainder taken from reference TRBV9 and TRBJ1-6, is DSGVTQTPKHLITATGQRVTLRCSPRSGDLSVYWYQQSLDQGLQFLIQYYNGEERAKGNILERFSAQQFPDLHSELNLSSLELGDSALYFCASTGTGDWNSPLHFGNGTRLTVT.